This T cell receptor (beta chain) was retrieved from a study of T cell responses to AZD1222 COVID-19 vaccine. Study results and limitations: The study found vaccine-associated CD4 TCRs spanning spike, dominant at 160-218 and 743-854. Close to half of spike-specific TCRs reportedly recognize unmutated variant regions. Mostly white British, mostly female donors; authors suggested clonal diversity may be underestimated.

As concerns this clone: No antigen is known for it.

Sequencing used immunoSEQ multiplex PCR; TCRdb keeps in-frame clones, though not all of them. Counted here are around 130,000 clones, more than 85% occurring once; the ten biggest clones make up approximately 2.1%. CDR3 length equals 15 residues. The germline gives CDR1 LGHDT, CDR2 YNNKEL (reference sequence). J lost 7 bases, V lost 0 bases, and 3 bases had no gene match. This receptor was taken from an adult who received the AZD1222 COVID-19 vaccine. The gene calls are TRBV3-1 (or the pseudogene TRBV3-2) and TRBJ1-2, with 12 positions matching TRBD1. The sample consisted of peripheral blood, taken 28 days after the second AZD1222 dose. CDR3 bases: TGTGCCAGCAGCCAAGAGGGACAGGGGGCAGGTGGCTACACCTTC. This encodes CASSQEGQGAGGYTF.